These T cell receptor beta chains were read from a single sample in a study of neurological immune-mediated disorders. TCRdb redid the calling of the 5' RACE reads with MiXCR, one entry per CDR3 protein. The repertoire holds about 120,000 distinct CDR3 sequences, with roughly 3.4% as singletons. Source material: PBMCs. The receptors here all came from a woman in her twenties or thirties with multiple sclerosis. CDR3s include the opening cysteine and the closing phenylalanine or tryptophan. Fields, in order: clone size, V gene, J gene, D gene, CDR3 protein, CDR3 DNA. D genes are given only for firm matches. Clone size, where shown, is once, few, many, or a class for clones that have expanded.

>many|TRBV27|TRBJ2-3|.
CASQPGGTTDTQYF
TGTGCCAGCCAACCTGGGGGAACCACAGATACGCAGTATTTT
>many|TRBV5-1|TRBJ2-7|TRBD2
CASSPGLAGDSHPYEQYF
TGCGCCAGCAGCCCGGGACTAGCGGGAGATAGCCACCCCTACGAGCAGTACTTC
>few|TRBV6-4|TRBJ2-1|TRBD1
CASSPGTGGNEQFF
TGTGCCAGCAGTCCCGGGACAGGGGGCAATGAGCAGTTCTTC
>many|TRBV2|TRBJ2-3|.
CASSEGVPAGYTDTQYF
TGTGCCAGCAGTGAAGGGGTGCCAGCGGGTTACACAGATACGCAGTATTTT
>many|TRBV6-6|TRBJ1-5|.
CASNSGPQHF
TGTGCCAGCAATTCCGGGCCCCAGCATTTT
>many|TRBV29-1|TRBJ2-2|TRBD1
CSVSFSGQPERDLFF
TGCAGCGTTTCGTTCTCGGGACAGCCAGAACGAGACCTGTTTTTT
>many|TRBV9|TRBJ2-7|.
CASSVDGSSYEQYF
TGTGCCAGCAGCGTAGACGGGAGCTCCTACGAGCAGTACTTC
>.|TRBV9|TRBJ2-1|TRBD2
CASSVELAGPVGEQFF
TGTGCCAGCAGCGTAGAACTAGCGGGGCCCGTGGGAGAGCAGTTCTTC
>many|TRBV24-1|TRBJ2-1|.
CATSDPRRTANEQFF
TGTGCCACCAGTGACCCCCGAAGGACAGCCAATGAGCAGTTCTTC
>many|TRBV10-1|TRBJ1-5|.
CASREGHGSVNSNQPQHF
TGCGCCAGCAGGGAAGGTCACGGCAGCGTCAATAGCAATCAGCCCCAGCATTTT
>many|TRBV12-3/TRBV12-4|TRBJ1-2|.
CASSLLDVGGYTF
TGTGCCAGCAGTTTATTGGACGTGGGAGGCTACACCTTC
>many|TRBV6-2/TRBV6-3|TRBJ2-5|.
CASSPPRGISSKETQYF
TGTGCCAGCAGTCCCCCCCGGGGGATATCCTCGAAGGAGACCCAGTACTTC
>many|TRBV7-9|TRBJ2-1|.
CASSRNEQFF
TGTGCCAGCAGCCGAAATGAGCAGTTCTTC
>.|TRBV15|TRBJ1-1|TRBD1
CATSRDPRGTEAFF
TGTGCCACCAGCAGAGATCCCAGGGGGACTGAAGCTTTCTTT
>few|TRBV10-3|TRBJ2-2|.
CAIGPGTGTGELFF
TGTGCCATCGGACCCGGGACTGGCACCGGGGAGCTGTTTTTT
>many|TRBV6-2/TRBV6-3|TRBJ2-3|.
CATLRAGSTDTQYF
TGTGCCACCCTCCGCGCTGGGTCCACAGATACGCAGTATTTT
>many|TRBV29-1|TRBJ2-5|TRBD1
CSVNPTGALRETQYF
TGCAGCGTGAACCCGACAGGGGCGCTGCGGGAGACCCAGTACTTC
>many|TRBV2|TRBJ2-2|.
CASSGSTRRTGELFF
TGTGCCAGCAGTGGGTCAACGCGTCGGACCGGGGAGCTGTTTTTT
>many|TRBV18|TRBJ1-2|.
CASSPGSNYGYTF
TGTGCCAGCTCACCAGGATCTAACTATGGCTACACCTTC
>many|TRBV7-2|TRBJ1-1|.
CASSLEVRRNRAFF
TGTGCCAGCAGCTTAGAGGTCAGGAGGAATAGAGCTTTCTTT
>many|TRBV5-1|TRBJ2-3|TRBD2
CASSSGTSGRTDTQYF
TGCGCCAGCAGCTCCGGGACTAGCGGGAGGACAGATACGCAGTATTTT
>.|TRBV5-1|TRBJ2-2|.
CASSGGPNTGELFF
TGCGCCAGCAGCGGGGGACCGAACACCGGGGAGCTGTTTTTT
>many|TRBV15|TRBJ2-3|TRBD2
CATSRDPRGNTDTQYF
TGTGCCACCAGCAGAGATCCGCGGGGGAACACAGATACGCAGTATTTT
>many|TRBV5-1|TRBJ1-4|TRBD1
CASSPQPRGGNEKLFF
TGCGCCAGCAGCCCTCAACCCAGGGGGGGGAATGAAAAACTGTTTTTT
>many|TRBV12-3/TRBV12-4|TRBJ2-7|.
CASSLREPYEQYF
TGTGCCAGCAGCCTAAGGGAACCCTACGAGCAGTACTTC
>.|TRBV19|TRBJ1-2|.
CASSIAGRLSNYGYTF
TGTGCCAGTAGTATAGCAGGGCGTCTCTCTAACTATGGCTACACCTTC
>many|TRBV20-1|TRBJ2-3|.
CSARDGRTDTQYF
TGCAGTGCTAGGGACGGGCGCACAGATACGCAGTATTTT
>many|TRBV20-1|TRBJ1-1|TRBD1
CSARKELRRTGIAFF
TGCAGTGCTAGGAAAGAGTTGAGAAGGACAGGTATCGCTTTCTTT
>many|TRBV6-5|TRBJ2-4|TRBD1
CASSYSKQNRGDKNIQYF
TGTGCCAGCAGTTACTCGAAACAAAACAGGGGGGACAAAAACATTCAGTACTTC
>many|TRBV20-1|TRBJ2-2|.
CSARERQNTGELFF
TGCAGTGCTAGAGAGCGCCAGAACACCGGGGAGCTGTTTTTT
>.|TRBV9|TRBJ1-1|.
CASSVLSRGANTEAFF
TGTGCCAGCAGCGTATTGAGCCGGGGGGCGAACACTGAAGCTTTCTTT
>many|TRBV15|TRBJ1-2|TRBD1
CATSRATDRTSYGYTF
TGTGCCACCAGCAGGGCTACGGACAGGACCTCCTATGGCTACACCTTC
>many|TRBV7-6|TRBJ2-7|TRBD2
CASSSRASGSVYEQYF
TGTGCCAGCAGCTCCCGGGCTAGCGGGAGCGTCTACGAGCAGTACTTC